This T cell receptor beta chain was recovered during a study of blood T cell repertoires in COVID-19. Whole-study context: Acute-phase and convalescent COVID-19 samples originated in the United States, Italy and Spain. T cells, B-cell-depleted T cells, or PBMCs supplied cDNA or gDNA.

In the source study's methods: Amplification with reference gene primers provided the estimates of nucleated cell counts. Data came from immunoSEQ multiplex PCR; TCRdb stores just in-frame clones and leaves some out. That table supplies the V and J calls and clone size; D and trimming were determined from the DNA. The sample includes 200,000 to 250,000 clones, 60% to 85% of them seen just once. The CDR3 has 16 amino acids. The V gene end was trimmed by 7 bases and the J gene end by 7 bases; junction bases not matched to a gene: 11. Germline loops: CDR1 WSHSY, CDR2 SAAADI. This clonotype was obtained from a woman aged 70-85 years with acute or convalescent COVID-19. This rearrangement joins TRBV10-2 to TRBJ2-1, with 12 bases aligning to TRBD2. Specimen: peripheral blood. The CDR3 nucleotides are TGCGCCAGCACCGGAGGAGGACTAGCGGGGCGGAATGAGCAGTTCTTC. Protein: CASTGGGLAGRNEQFF.